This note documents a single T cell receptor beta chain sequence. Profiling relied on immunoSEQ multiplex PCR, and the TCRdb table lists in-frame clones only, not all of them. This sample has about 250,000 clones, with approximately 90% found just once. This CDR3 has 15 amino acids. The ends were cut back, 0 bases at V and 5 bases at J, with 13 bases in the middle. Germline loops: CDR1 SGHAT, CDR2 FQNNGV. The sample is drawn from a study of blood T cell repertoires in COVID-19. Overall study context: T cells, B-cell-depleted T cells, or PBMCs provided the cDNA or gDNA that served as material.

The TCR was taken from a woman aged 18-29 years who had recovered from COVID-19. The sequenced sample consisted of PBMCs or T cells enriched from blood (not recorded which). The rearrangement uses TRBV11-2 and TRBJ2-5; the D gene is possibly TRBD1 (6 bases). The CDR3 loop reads CASSLDKGVGETQYF. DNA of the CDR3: TGTGCCAGCAGCTTAGATAAGGGGGTCGGGGAGACCCAGTACTTC.